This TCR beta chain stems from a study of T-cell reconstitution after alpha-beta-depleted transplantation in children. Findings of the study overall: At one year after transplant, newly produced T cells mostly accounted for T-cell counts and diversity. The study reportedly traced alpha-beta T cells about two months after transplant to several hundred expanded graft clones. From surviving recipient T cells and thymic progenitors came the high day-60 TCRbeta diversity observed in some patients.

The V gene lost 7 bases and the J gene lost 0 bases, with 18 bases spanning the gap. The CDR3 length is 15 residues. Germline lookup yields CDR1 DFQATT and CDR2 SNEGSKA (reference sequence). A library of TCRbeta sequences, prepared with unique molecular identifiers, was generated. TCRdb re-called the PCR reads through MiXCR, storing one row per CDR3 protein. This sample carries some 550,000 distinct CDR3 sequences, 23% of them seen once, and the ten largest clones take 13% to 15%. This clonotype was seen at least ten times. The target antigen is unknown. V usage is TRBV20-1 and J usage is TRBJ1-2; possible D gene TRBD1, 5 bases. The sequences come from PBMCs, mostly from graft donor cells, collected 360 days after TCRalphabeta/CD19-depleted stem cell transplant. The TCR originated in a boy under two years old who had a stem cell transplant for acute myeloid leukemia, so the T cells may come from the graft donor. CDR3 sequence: CSVGGASWANYGYTF. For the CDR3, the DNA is TGCAGTGTGGGTGGGGCGTCGTGGGCTAACTATGGCTACACCTTC.